One sample yielded the 8 T cell receptor beta chains listed below, sequenced in a study of cytomegalovirus exposure and HLA in healthy donors. PCR involved 60 Vbeta and 13 Jbeta primers. Some clones are missing from TCRdb's copy, which holds only in-frame ones; the method was immunoSEQ multiplex PCR. The table has about 200,000 clones, around 77% seen once. Specimen: PBMCs. The source is a young woman in good health and CMV-seronegative.

V usage is TRBV5-1 and J usage is TRBJ2-5, with 9 nucleotides matching TRBD2. CDR3 length: 14 amino acids. The V segment lost 1 base and the J segment 5 bases; nucleotides outside the gene matches: 3. CDR1 is SGHRS, CDR2 YFSETQ, per germline. This CDR3 is CASSLFAGGETQYF. The CDR3 DNA is TGCGCCAGCAGCTTGTTTGCGGGGGGGGAGACCCAGTACTTC.

There are a few counts of this clone. The V call is TRBV6-5, the J call TRBJ2-3; a possible D gene is TRBD1 (6 bases). The CDR3 is 15 amino acids. Germline CDR1 is MNHEY and CDR2 is SVGAGI. V was trimmed by 5 bases and J by 3 bases, leaving 15 bases between them. The chain's CDR3 is CASSLRGEGTDTQYF. CDR3 nucleotides: TGTGCCAGCAGTCTCAGGGGCGAGGGGACAGATACGCAGTATTTT.

The gene calls are TRBV18 and TRBJ2-3, with a tentative D call TRBD2 (6 bases). The CDR3 is 13 amino acids. Germline CDR1 is KGHSH and CDR2 is LQKENI. Trimming took 8 bases from V and 1 from J, leaving 10 bases between them. The CDR3 loop reads CASLPGGTDTQYF. CDR3 in DNA: TGTGCCAGCCTCCCGGGGGGCACAGATACGCAGTATTTT.

This rearrangement joins TRBV6-6 to TRBJ2-7, with a possible D match to TRBD1 (6 bases). The CDR3 is 15 residues long. V was pared by 5 bases and J by 2 bases, with 16 bases between. The germline gives CDR1 MNHNY, CDR2 SVGAGI (reference sequence). The DNA for the CDR3 is TGTGCCAGCAGTCAGGGACAACCTGGCCCCTACGAGCAGTACTTC. It codes for CASSQGQPGPYEQYF.

The chain links TRBV29-1 to TRBJ1-2; 7 bases are shared with TRBD1. CDR3 length: 14 amino acids. CDR1 SQVTM and CDR2 ANQGSEA come from the germline V gene. Trimming at V came to 3 bases and at J to 0 bases, leaving 4 bases not matched to a gene. CDR3 in amino acids: CSVEPGTANYGYTF. The CDR3 DNA reads TGCAGCGTTGAGCCCGGGACAGCTAACTATGGCTACACCTTC.

This chain links TRBV19 with TRBJ1-5; 9 bases align to TRBD1. Germline-derived CDR1 and CDR2 are LNHDA and SQIVND (reference sequence). Trimming removed 7 bases from V and 5 bases from J; junction bases left unmatched: 9. The CDR3 consists of 15 residues. The DNA for the CDR3 is TGTGCCAGTACCCCGGGACAGGGAAAGTATCAGCCCCAGCATTTT. Translation gives CASTPGQGKYQPQHF.

The rearrangement uses TRBV2 and TRBJ2-2, with TRBD1 identical over 11 bases. Germline loops: CDR1 SNHLY, CDR2 FYNNEI. With V trimmed by 6 bases and J by 5 bases, 8 bases remained unmatched. The CDR3 loop spans 16 amino acids. The CDR3 protein is CASRRDRGFSTGELFF. The DNA for the CDR3 is TGTGCCAGCAGGAGGGACAGGGGGTTTAGTACCGGGGAGCTGTTTTTT.

The chain links TRBV6-1 to TRBJ1-2, with D unresolved. V lost 6 bases to trimming and J lost 1 base, with 12 bases between them. This CDR3 spans 14 amino acids. Germline CDR1 is MNHNS and CDR2 is SASEGT. CDR3 nucleotides: TGTGCCAGCAGCCCTGGGCCATTTAACTATGGCTACACCTTC. It is translated as CASSPGPFNYGYTF.